Each of the 7 T cell receptor beta chains below was sequenced from the same sample in a study of blood T cell repertoires in COVID-19. Sequenced by immunoSEQ multiplex PCR; TCRdb stores in-frame clones only, minus some. The repertoire has a few hundred thousand clones, approximately 83% of them found once; the top ten carry about 3.4%. Source material: PBMCs or T cells enriched from blood (not recorded which). These receptors were obtained from a woman in her fifties or sixties who had recovered from COVID-19.

This clone appeared once. This sequence joins TRBV5-4 and TRBJ1-4; D call uncertain. V gave up 0 bases and J gave up 11 bases, with 11 bases separating them. The CDR3 spans 13 residues. Germline CDR1 SGHNT, CDR2 YYREEE (reference sequence). The CDR3 nucleotides are TGTGCCAGCAGCTTGGCCGACGGGAGGAAACTGTTTTTT. Its protein product is CASSLADGRKLFF.

The chain links TRBV6-5 to TRBJ1-2, with TRBD1 matching 9 bases. The CDR3 contains 13 residues. In germline, CDR1 is MNHEY, CDR2 SVGAGI. The CDR3 DNA reads TGTTATGGGAGGACAGGGGTTAGGTATGGCTACACCTTC. Translating it yields CYGRTGVRYGYTF.

V is TRBV7-3 and J is TRBJ1-1; D unclear. The V end was cut by 0 bases, the J end by 1 base, with 6 bases between. CDR1 is SGHTA and CDR2 is FQGTGA in the germline V gene. CDR3 length: 14 residues. The CDR3 coding sequence is TGTGCCAGCAGCTTAACGTCAGGGAACACTGAAGCTTTCTTT. Amino acids: CASSLTSGNTEAFF.

The gene calls are TRBV2 and TRBJ1-6; TRBD1 aligns across 9 bases. Per the germline V gene, CDR1 is SNHLY and CDR2 is FYNNEI. The CDR3 extends over 14 amino acids. V lost 3 bases to trimming and J lost 9 bases; unmatched junction nucleotides: 3. CDR3 nucleotide sequence: TGTGCCAGCAGTGAGGGACAGGGTGGTTCACCCCTCCACTTT. This encodes CASSEGQGGSPLHF.

Points on this clone: At the DNA level, this CDR3 is encoded by other sequences in the same sample as well. The J gene is TRBJ2-1, the V gene TRBV12-5; D not resolved. The CDR3 totals 11 residues. Germline V gene data show CDR1 as LGHNT and CDR2 as FRNRAP. Trimming took off 2 bases at V and 7 bases at J, with 3 bases between the two ends. CDR3 in DNA: TGTGCTAGTGGTTTGTTAAATGAGCAGTTCTTC. Translating gives CASGLLNEQFF.

The chain is built from TRBV6-5 and TRBJ2-1, with unresolved D. Per the germline V gene, CDR1 is MNHEY and CDR2 is SVGAGI. V gave up 8 bases and J gave up 1 base, with 6 bases separating them. CDR3 length: 12 amino acids. CDR3 coding DNA: TGTGCCAGCCGTAGTTCCTACAATGAGCAGTTCTTC. The encoded protein is CASRSSYNEQFF.

The chain uses TRBV10-3 and TRBJ1-2; 8 bases are a match to TRBD1. Germline lookup yields CDR1 ENHRY and CDR2 SYGVKD. V gave up 0 bases and J gave up 7 bases; unmatched junction bases: 7. The CDR3 has 15 amino acids. The CDR3 DNA reads as TGTGCCATCAGTGAGTCGTCTGGCAGGGGGCTTGGCTACACCTTC. Translation: CAISESSGRGLGYTF.